A single sample is the source of the 22 T cell receptor beta chains below, sequenced in a study of cytomegalovirus exposure and HLA in healthy donors. The PCR used 60 Vbeta and 13 Jbeta primers. Only in-frame clones appear in the TCRdb table, and some are missing; sequencing was by immunoSEQ multiplex PCR. There are about 160,000 clones in the sample; approximately 80% occur only once, and around 6.6% lies in the top ten. Input material: PBMCs. The receptors were gathered from a male donor in good health and CMV-seropositive.

The sample holds one count of this clone. The chain couples TRBV29-1 to TRBJ2-4; the D gene is possibly TRBD2 (5 bases). The CDR3 extends over 11 amino acids. Looked up from germline, CDR1 is SQVTM and CDR2 is ANQGSEA. Deletions cut 8 bases from V and 9 bases from J, with 14 bases between. The CDR3 loop is CSHLYEGIQYF. The CDR3 DNA reads TGCAGCCACCTCTATGAGGGCATTCAGTACTTC. The variable domain in full, with the rest retrieved from reference TRBV29-1 and TRBJ2-4, is SAVISQKPSRDICQRGTSLTIQCQVDSQVTMMFWYRQQPGQSLTLIATANQGSEATYESGFVIDKFPISRPNLTFSTLTVSNMSPEDSSIYLCSHLYEGIQYFGAGTRLSVL.

The rearrangement joins TRBV6-4 to TRBJ1-1; D ambiguous. Germline V lookup: CDR1 MRHNA, CDR2 SNTAGT. CDR3 length: 14 residues. Trimming left V 5 bases short and J 1 base short, with 11 bases between. This CDR3 reads CASSSSAGNTEAFF. DNA of the CDR3: TGTGCCAGCAGTAGCTCCGCAGGGAACACTGAAGCTTTCTTT.

V usage is TRBV5-6 and J usage is TRBJ2-7, with D possibly TRBD1 on 7 matching bases. The ends were cut back, 0 bases at V and 4 bases at J, with 11 bases in the middle. The CDR3 totals 14 residues. CDR1 is SGHDT, CDR2 YYEEEE, per germline. The CDR3 DNA reads as TGTGCCAGCAGCTTGGGGAGGGACAGTTACGAGCAGTACTTC. Translation: CASSLGRDSYEQYF. Filled out from reference TRBV5-6 and TRBJ2-7, the complete variable domain reads DAGVTQSPTHLIKTRGQQVTLRCSPKSGHDTVSWYQQALGQGPQFIFQYYEEEERQRGNFPDRFSGHQFPNYSSELNVNALLLGDSALYLCASSLGRDSYEQYFGPGTRLTVT.

Only a few counts were recorded for this clone. This chain links TRBV6-1 with TRBJ1-2, with TRBD1 as a possible D gene (5 bases). Trimming took 10 bases from V and 2 from J, leaving 17 bases between them. The CDR3 spans 14 residues. Per the germline V gene, CDR1 is MNHNS and CDR2 is SASEGT. The CDR3 is CATKPVGGNYGYTF. As DNA, the CDR3 is TGTGCCACAAAGCCCGTCGGGGGGAACTATGGCTACACCTTC.

This clone was detected a few times. The genes are TRBV11-2 and TRBJ2-2, with 8 bases that match TRBD2. CDR3 length: 17 residues. The junction had 9 bases not matched to a gene; V was cut back by 2 bases and J by 4 bases. The germline V gene has CDR1 SGHAT and CDR2 FQNNGV. The CDR3 reads CASSLRVSGKGTGELFF. As DNA, the CDR3 is TGTGCCAGCAGCTTAAGGGTTAGCGGGAAAGGCACCGGGGAGCTGTTTTTT.

This clone has just one count. The chain has TRBV27 and TRBJ2-7; 10 bases match TRBD1. The V gene end was trimmed by 7 bases and the J gene end by 5 bases; junction bases not matched to a gene: 8. The CDR3 runs to 14 residues. Germline CDR1 and CDR2: MNHEY and SMNVEV (reference sequence). The CDR3 DNA is TGTGCCAGCACCTGGGGGGACAGGGGCCACGAGCAGTACTTC. It is translated as CASTWGDRGHEQYF.

Worth noting for this clone: At one end the junction does not follow the germline gene, possibly because of a read error. The rearrangement joins TRBV11-2 to TRBJ2-3, with a tentative D call TRBD1 (5 bases). The CDR3 consists of 15 residues. Looked up from germline, CDR1 is SGHAT and CDR2 is FQNNGV. CDR3 sequence (DNA): TGTGCCAGGAGCTCTCAGGGCGCGGGCACAGATACGCAGTATTTT. Its protein product is CARSSQGAGTDTQYF.

The chain employs TRBV7-3 and TRBJ2-1; D is ambiguous. The CDR3 extends over 12 amino acids. Germline CDR1 is SGHTA and CDR2 is FQGTGA. The V end lost 6 bases, the J end lost 3 bases, and 6 bases lay between the germline ends. The CDR3 spells CASSNYYNEQFF. The CDR3 DNA sequence: TGTGCCAGCAGTAACTACTACAATGAGCAGTTCTTC. Filled out from reference TRBV7-3 and TRBJ2-1, the complete variable domain reads GAGVSQTPSNKVTEKGKYVELRCDPISGHTALYWYRQSLGQGPEFLIYFQGTGAADDSGLPNDRFFAVRPEGSVSTLKIQRTERGDSAVYLCASSNYYNEQFFGPGTRLTVL.

CDR3 sequence: CASSRPSGSFRYEQYF. DNA for the CDR3: TGTGCCAGCAGTCGACCTAGCGGGTCGTTTCGCTACGAGCAGTACTTC. The V gene is TRBV13, the J gene TRBJ2-7, with TRBD2 identical over 8 bases. CDR1 PRHDT and CDR2 FYEKMQ come from the germline V gene (reference sequence). The CDR3 length is 16 residues. V was clipped by 6 bases and J by 3 bases; unmatched bases: 13.

The rearrangement joins TRBV27 to TRBJ1-1, with D possibly TRBD1 on 5 matching bases. The germline V gene encodes CDR1 MNHEY and CDR2 SMNVEV (reference sequence). The CDR3 consists of 14 residues. V lost 5 bases to trimming and J lost 4 bases, with 14 bases between them. The CDR3: CASSISRGSTEAFF. The CDR3 DNA follows: TGTGCCAGCAGTATCTCAAGGGGCAGCACTGAAGCTTTCTTT.

The chain joins TRBV7-6 to TRBJ2-5; 7 bases fit TRBD1. The V gene's germline CDR1 is SGHVS and CDR2 FNYEAQ. V was pared by 3 bases and J by 2 bases, with 6 bases of the junction left unmatched. The CDR3 is 15 amino acids. This CDR3 reads CASSFTGARQETQYF. The DNA for the CDR3 is TGTGCCAGCAGCTTTACAGGGGCTCGACAAGAGACCCAGTACTTC. The complete variable domain, with remaining parts taken from reference TRBV7-6 and TRBJ2-5, reads GAGVSQSPRYKVTKRGQDVALRCDPISGHVSLYWYRQALGQGPEFLTYFNYEAQQDKSGLPNDRFSAERPEGSISTLTIQRTEQRDSAMYRCASSFTGARQETQYFGPGTRLLVL.

This clone was counted only a few times. The rearrangement links TRBV28 to TRBJ2-7; 7 nucleotides line up with TRBD2. This CDR3 has 12 residues. The germline V gene encodes CDR1 MDHEN and CDR2 SYDVKM. With 5 bases clipped from V and 6 bases from J, the junction kept 4 bases outside the gene matches. CDR3 nucleotide sequence: TGTGCCAGCAGTCGGACTAGGGGCGAGCAGTACTTC. Translating gives CASSRTRGEQYF.

This clone showed up just a few times. The chain recombines TRBV7-9 with TRBJ2-2; 13 nucleotides match TRBD2. Losses at the gene ends were 6 bases for V and 5 bases for J; bases not matched to a gene: 12. CDR3 length equals 18 residues. Germline V CDR1 and CDR2: SEHNR, FQNEAQ (reference sequence). This CDR3 is CASRHRTSGSGLTGELFF. The CDR3 DNA sequence: TGTGCCAGCAGACATCGGACTAGCGGGAGCGGTTTGACCGGGGAGCTGTTTTTT.

This sequence joins TRBV29-1 and TRBJ2-7, with D possibly matching TRBD1 (5 bases). This CDR3 region has 12 residues. Germline assignment: CDR1 SQVTM and CDR2 ANQGSEA. V was cut by 7 bases and J by 1 base, with 11 bases left in between. The CDR3 nucleotides read TGCAGCGGGGGTCAGGGTTCCTACGAGCAGTACTTC. Its translation: CSGGQGSYEQYF.

The chain carries TRBV9 and TRBJ1-2; possibly TRBD1 for D (5 bases). CDR1 is SGDLS and CDR2 is YYNGEE in the germline V gene. This CDR3 contains 13 residues. The ends were cut back, 3 bases at V and 4 bases at J, with 10 bases in the middle. CDR3 DNA sequence: TGTGCCAGCAGCGAGACAGAATCCTATGGCTACACCTTC. Amino acid sequence: CASSETESYGYTF.

The chain couples TRBV13 to TRBJ2-7, with D unresolved. Trimming left V 3 bases short and J 2 bases short, with 14 bases between. CDR3 length equals 15 residues. Germline V gives CDR1 PRHDT, CDR2 FYEKMQ (reference sequence). CDR3 DNA sequence: TGTGCCAGCAGCTTGTCGGAGTACCGGGCCTACGAGCAGTACTTC. As protein: CASSLSEYRAYEQYF. Full variable domain (missing parts from reference TRBV13 and TRBJ2-7): AAGVIQSPRHLIKEKRETATLKCYPIPRHDTVYWYQQGPGQDPQFLISFYEKMQSDKGSIPDRFSAQQFSDYHSELNMSSLELGDSALYFCASSLSEYRAYEQYFGPGTRLTVT.

The chain recombines TRBV7-9 with TRBJ1-1, with D maybe TRBD1 (6 bases). V lost 3 bases and J lost 4, with 15 bases in between. CDR1 and CDR2 from the germline V gene are SEHNR and FQNEAQ (reference sequence). The CDR3 is 15 amino acids. This CDR3 is CASSLDNRDLTEAFF. For the CDR3, the DNA is TGTGCCAGCAGCTTGGACAACAGGGATCTCACTGAAGCTTTCTTT.

This CDR3 is CASSLGTSGRLNEQFF. CDR3 in DNA: TGTGCCAGCAGCTTAGGGACTAGCGGGAGATTGAATGAGCAGTTCTTC. The V gene is TRBV7-9, the J gene TRBJ2-1, with 13 nucleotides matching TRBD2. CDR1 and CDR2 (germline): SEHNR, FQNEAQ (reference sequence). With 1 base clipped from V and 7 bases from J, the junction kept 4 bases outside the gene matches. CDR3 length: 16 amino acids.

About this clone itself: A junction boundary mismatches the germline segment, possibly from a read error. The rearrangement links TRBV30 to TRBJ1-1, with TRBD1 matching over 7 bases. The CDR3 covers 9 residues. From germline, CDR1 is GTSNPN and CDR2 SVGIG (reference sequence). This CDR3 is CAWDRVPFF. The DNA of the CDR3 is TGTGCCTGGGACAGGGTTCCATTTTTC.

The V and J genes are TRBV4-2 and TRBJ2-2, with TRBD2 matching 12 bases. Germline lookup yields CDR1 LGHNA and CDR2 YNFKEQ. J lost 7 bases, V lost 0 bases, and 6 bases had no gene match. The CDR3 covers 17 residues. CDR3 nucleotides: TGTGCCAGCAGCCAAGATCACCTAGCGGGAGGGGTCGGGGAGCTGTTTTTT. Translating it yields CASSQDHLAGGVGELFF.

The chain joins TRBV5-6 to TRBJ2-7, with D possibly matching TRBD2 (6 bases). Trimming left V 3 bases short and J 0 bases short, with 13 bases between. The CDR3 has 15 residues. The germline V gene encodes CDR1 SGHDT and CDR2 YYEEEE. The CDR3 reads CASSSGTGYSYEQYF. The CDR3 coding sequence is TGTGCCAGCAGCTCCGGGACTGGCTACTCCTACGAGCAGTACTTC.

As DNA, the CDR3 is TGTGCCAGCAGTCCCGACAGAAGCTATGGCTACACCTTC. Translation: CASSPDRSYGYTF. V usage is TRBV6-6 and J usage is TRBJ1-2; D perhaps matches TRBD1 (5 bases). Germline V gives CDR1 MNHNY, CDR2 SVGAGI (reference sequence). V was cut by 5 bases and J by 4 bases, with 11 bases left in between. This CDR3 has 13 amino acids.